A few counts support the clone carrying this T cell receptor (beta chain). What it binds is unknown. Tagging with unique molecular identifiers was a feature of the TCR beta cDNA libraries. TCRdb analysed the PCR reads with MiXCR anew, one entry per CDR3 protein. The sample includes about half a million distinct CDR3 sequences, nearly 45% of them seen just once. The CDR3 contains 16 residues. V shed 0 bases, J shed 11 bases, and the junction held 17 bases outside the gene matches. The germline V gene has CDR1 DFQATT and CDR2 SNEGSKA (reference sequence). These data belong to a study of post-analysis software for immune sequencing data. Study outcomes and limitations: The study found TRBV5-6, TRBV5-1 and TRBV20-1 among a few TRBV segments more frequent in patients than controls. Normalized Chao1 diversity in multiple sclerosis patients fell significantly below that of controls.

Sequences were obtained from blood. This sequence was found in a girl between 5 and 17 years old with multiple sclerosis. The chain combines TRBV20-1 with TRBJ2-5; 8 nucleotides match TRBD1. The CDR3 region is CSARDRGTGPTRRQYF. The CDR3 region has the DNA TGCAGTGCTAGAGATCGGGGGACAGGCCCCACACGAAGGCAGTACTTC.